A selection of T cell receptor beta chains follows, all from one sample in a study of cytomegalovirus exposure and HLA in healthy donors. Assay used: immunoSEQ multiplex PCR; TCRdb lists only in-frame clones, some missing. The top ten hold around 5.7% of the sample, which has fewer than 200,000 clones, over 70% seen once. The sample was PBMCs. Receptors originate from a man aged 35-49 years in good health and CMV-seronegative. Both conserved end residues are part of each CDR3. A D gene is named only where the DNA matches it firmly. Some rows mark clone size as missing; the rest say once, few, many or name a class of expanded clone.

clone size: .; D gene: TRBD2; J gene: TRBJ2-7; V gene: TRBV6-5; CDR3 DNA: TGTGCCAGCAGTTACTCGACACTAGCGGGAGGCGAGCAGTACTTC; CDR3 protein: CASSYSTLAGGEQYF
clone size: .; D gene: .; J gene: TRBJ1-2; V gene: TRBV6-1; CDR3 DNA: TGTGCCAGCACTCCGGGAATCTCTAACTATGGCTACACCTTC; CDR3 protein: CASTPGISNYGYTF
clone size: .; D gene: TRBD1; J gene: TRBJ2-1; V gene: TRBV7-3; CDR3 DNA: TGTGCCAGCAGCTTATTCCAATCCCGCCCCCCCGGGACAGGCGGGCACAATGAGCAGTTCTTC; CDR3 protein: CASSLFQSRPPGTGGHNEQFF
clone size: .; D gene: .; J gene: TRBJ1-6; V gene: TRBV10-1; CDR3 DNA: TGCGCCAGCAGGCAAAAACGGGAGTCTTCATCACCCCTCCACTTT; CDR3 protein: CASRQKRESSSPLHF
clone size: .; D gene: TRBD1; J gene: TRBJ1-4; V gene: TRBV29-1; CDR3 DNA: TGCAGCGTGGGGACAGGGGTCGGCGAAAAACTGTTTTTT; CDR3 protein: CSVGTGVGEKLFF
clone size: .; D gene: TRBD2; J gene: TRBJ2-3; V gene: TRBV11-2; CDR3 DNA: TGTGCCAGCAGCTTGGGGACTAGCGGGGGAGATACGCAGTATTTT; CDR3 protein: CASSLGTSGGDTQYF
clone size: .; D gene: TRBD1; J gene: TRBJ2-2; V gene: TRBV7-8; CDR3 DNA: TGTGCCAGCAGCTCCGACAGGGATTATGGCGGGGAGCTGTTTTTT; CDR3 protein: CASSSDRDYGGELFF
clone size: once; D gene: .; J gene: TRBJ2-3; V gene: TRBV5-1; CDR3 DNA: TGCGCCACGATGTCAGGGTACACAGATACGCAGTATTTT; CDR3 protein: CATMSGYTDTQYF
clone size: .; D gene: TRBD2; J gene: TRBJ2-7; V gene: TRBV18; CDR3 DNA: TGTGCCAGCTCACCATCAAGCGGGGGGTTATTCTCCTACGAGCAGTACTTC; CDR3 protein: CASSPSSGGLFSYEQYF
clone size: .; D gene: .; J gene: TRBJ2-7; V gene: TRBV7-2; CDR3 DNA: TGTGCCAGCAGCTTGGGCAGGGGGGTTTCCTACGAGCAGTACTTC; CDR3 protein: CASSLGRGVSYEQYF
clone size: .; D gene: .; J gene: TRBJ1-4; V gene: TRBV6-1; CDR3 DNA: TGTGCCAGCAGTGTCCCTACAGGGTTTAATGAAAAACTGTTTTTT; CDR3 protein: CASSVPTGFNEKLFF
clone size: .; D gene: .; J gene: TRBJ2-3; V gene: TRBV5-1; CDR3 DNA: TGCGCCAGCAGCGGCTTGGGGGGTATGACAGATACGCAGTATTTT; CDR3 protein: CASSGLGGMTDTQYF
clone size: .; D gene: .; J gene: TRBJ2-3; V gene: TRBV19; CDR3 DNA: TGTGCCAGTAGTCCGCGATTCGCAGATACGCAGTATTTT; CDR3 protein: CASSPRFADTQYF
clone size: .; D gene: TRBD2; J gene: TRBJ2-3; V gene: TRBV29-1; CDR3 DNA: TGCAGCGTCCGTGGGACTAGCGGGAGCACAGATACGCAGTATTTT; CDR3 protein: CSVRGTSGSTDTQYF
clone size: .; D gene: TRBD1; J gene: TRBJ2-7; V gene: TRBV5-1; CDR3 DNA: TGCGCCAGCCGAAATCTGGGACAGGGGTACGAGCAGTACTTC; CDR3 protein: CASRNLGQGYEQYF
clone size: .; D gene: .; J gene: TRBJ2-7; V gene: TRBV21-1; CDR3 DNA: TGTGCCAGCAGCAGAAGGACATACGAGCAGTACTTC; CDR3 protein: CASSRRTYEQYF
clone size: few; D gene: .; J gene: TRBJ1-2; V gene: TRBV4-3; CDR3 DNA: TGCGCCAGCAGCCTATCCCCGACAGGCTATGGCTACACCTTC; CDR3 protein: CASSLSPTGYGYTF
clone size: .; D gene: .; J gene: TRBJ2-1; V gene: TRBV7-6; CDR3 DNA: TGTGCCAGCAGCCCGGGGAACAATGAGCAGTTCTTC; CDR3 protein: CASSPGNNEQFF
clone size: .; D gene: .; J gene: TRBJ2-5; V gene: TRBV5-1; CDR3 DNA: TGCGCCAGCAGCTTCGCCCCGTCTGGGGAGCAGTACTTC; CDR3 protein: CASSFAPSGEQYF
clone size: .; D gene: .; J gene: TRBJ2-1; V gene: TRBV6-5; CDR3 DNA: TGTGCCAGCAGTTACGGCGGGTCCTACAATGAGCAGTTCTTC; CDR3 protein: CASSYGGSYNEQFF
clone size: .; D gene: .; J gene: TRBJ1-2; V gene: TRBV9; CDR3 DNA: TGTGCCAGCACCCTAGGTCTTTTACAGGGATCCTATGGCTACACCTTC; CDR3 protein: CASTLGLLQGSYGYTF
clone size: once; D gene: .; J gene: TRBJ1-1; V gene: TRBV14; CDR3 DNA: TGTGCCAGCAGCCAAGACCGGGGAACTGAAGCTTTCTTT; CDR3 protein: CASSQDRGTEAFF
clone size: .; D gene: TRBD2; J gene: TRBJ2-1; V gene: TRBV7-3; CDR3 DNA: TGTGCCAGCAGCTTAACGTTTGTAGCTAGCGGGAGTAATGAGCAGTTCTTC; CDR3 protein: CASSLTFVASGSNEQFF
clone size: once; D gene: TRBD2; J gene: TRBJ2-3; V gene: TRBV5-1; CDR3 DNA: TGCGCCAGCAGCTTGACTAGCGGGGGCACAGATACGCAGTATTTT; CDR3 protein: CASSLTSGGTDTQYF
clone size: .; D gene: TRBD2; J gene: TRBJ2-2; V gene: TRBV4-3; CDR3 DNA: TGCGCCAGCAGTCAGGCGGGAGTGGTCACCGGGGAGCTGTTTTTT; CDR3 protein: CASSQAGVVTGELFF
clone size: .; D gene: .; J gene: TRBJ2-3; V gene: TRBV5-6; CDR3 DNA: TGTGCCAGCAGCTTGGGTAGTGCTGCTAGCACAGATACGCAGTATTTT; CDR3 protein: CASSLGSAASTDTQYF
clone size: .; D gene: .; J gene: TRBJ2-7; V gene: TRBV7-6; CDR3 DNA: TGTGCCAGCAGCTTAGAACTAGCTCGCGAGCAGTACTTC; CDR3 protein: CASSLELAREQYF
clone size: .; D gene: TRBD1; J gene: TRBJ2-3; V gene: TRBV12-5; CDR3 DNA: TGTGCTAGTGGTTTCCCGACAGGGGGCACAGATACGCAGTATTTT; CDR3 protein: CASGFPTGGTDTQYF
clone size: .; D gene: .; J gene: TRBJ1-2; V gene: TRBV9; CDR3 DNA: TGTGCCAGCAGTGGGGGAAGGGGGGGCTATGGCTACACCTTC; CDR3 protein: CASSGGRGGYGYTF